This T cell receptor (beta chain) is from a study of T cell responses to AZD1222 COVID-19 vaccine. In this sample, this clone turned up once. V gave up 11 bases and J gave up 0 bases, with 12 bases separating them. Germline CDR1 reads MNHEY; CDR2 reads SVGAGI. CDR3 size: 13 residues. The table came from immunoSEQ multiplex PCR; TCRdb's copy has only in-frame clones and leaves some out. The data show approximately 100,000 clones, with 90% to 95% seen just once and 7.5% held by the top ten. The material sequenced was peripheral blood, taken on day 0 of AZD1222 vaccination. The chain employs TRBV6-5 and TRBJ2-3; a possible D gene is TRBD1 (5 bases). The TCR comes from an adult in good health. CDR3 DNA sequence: TGTGCCTCCAGGGAACCTAGCACAGATACGCAGTATTTT. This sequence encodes CASREPSTDTQYF.